The entry below gives a single T cell receptor beta chain sequence along with its context. The antigen it recognizes is unknown. It may be a read error: a sequence one base away is much more abundant. Amplification of TCR beta CDR3 regions was carried out from RNA transcripts. A first-round RT-PCR of the TCR CDR3 used the HTBI primer set with the Qiagen OneStep RT-PCR kit. Libraries were constructed in a second round of multiplex PCR, after which size selection and purification were carried out. Libraries were sequenced paired-end with 100 bp reads on an Illumina HiSeq2000. The original pipeline was this. SOAPnuke was used to process the raw data, throwing out any read that contained adapters or uncalled bases, had a mean Phred below 15, or lacked an exact constant-primer or identifier match. High-quality paired reads were merged with COPE v1.2.5, and unique nucleotide sequences were defined as clonotypes. Clonotypes were aligned to IMGT TRBV, TRBD and TRBJ reference segments using MiTCR v1.1. The analysis included only V-J combinations with a frequency above 0.0001, which together covered about 99% of the repertoires. The TCS score was defined as the ratio of F50 (clonal expansion) to E x V (chaos), calculated using BLOSUM62-based TCRdist between CDR3 peptides within each V-J. Welch's t-statistics and random forest reduced around 550 V-J features to 13, which were used in a naive Bayes classifier (R e1071). Starting from the raw public reads, TCRdb applied fastp trimming at Q25, assembled clones with MiXCR and retained in-frame beta chains. CDR3 protein duplicates are merged, each entry listing the most common genes and DNA. The V and J calls come from TCRdb's annotation, not from the publication. The sample yields a few hundred thousand distinct CDR3 sequences; about 15% were counted once. Of the sample, under 7% falls within the top ten clones.

This entry belongs to a study of T cells in Graves' hyperthyroidism and ophthalmopathy (dated by TCRdb to about 2019). For context, the study as a whole: Peripheral blood samples were taken at the time of initial diagnosis, prior to any treatment. In more than 5 Graves' hyperthyroidism patients, the study also compared T-cell repertoires from thyroid tissue with T-cell repertoires from blood. The 80 to 100 discovery patients were randomly divided into training and test sets at a 7:3 ratio. Prospective prediction of ophthalmopathy was tested in an independent validation cohort of approximately 18 hyperthyroidism patients and 15 to 17 patients who later progressed to ophthalmopathy. Once sampling was done, hyperthyroidism patients were given methimazole at a starting dose of 30 mg daily, whereas ophthalmopathy patients were given high-dose intravenous methylprednisolone. TCR V-J signatures able to tell the groups apart were searched for in a discovery cohort of some 97 patients, of whom more than 40 had Graves' ophthalmopathy and more than 55 had stable Graves' hyperthyroidism. The paper describes TCR Vbeta CDR3 sequencing of about 140 peripheral blood samples, made up of some 40 ophthalmopathy patients, roughly 72 hyperthyroidism patients and roughly 17 progressor patients. Beyond this particular receptor, the publication reports: Most expanded thyroid clonotypes (frequency above 0.001) were also found in blood, which suggests that blood repertoires may mirror thyroid immune responses. Ophthalmopathy was separated from stable hyperthyroidism by a 13 V-J signature model, with just over 85% sensitivity and roughly 81% specificity obtained in cross-validation and 80%/75% obtained in testing. No statistical method was used to set the sample size in advance, and investigators knew the group allocation. During validation, the model predicted progression to ophthalmopathy a median of around 7 months ahead of onset, with more than 60% sensitivity and less than 85% specificity.

Taken from the germline V gene, the CDR1 and CDR2 loops are SGHRS and YFSETQ. The CDR3 starts with the cysteine, ends with the phenylalanine, and has 16 residues. CDR3 DNA only is kept here, 48 bases in frame from base 1. Hyperthyroidism patients were newly diagnosed, had a disease duration of under 2 months, and were aged 18 to 65 years. Exclusion was applied to patients with uncontrolled infections, other autoimmune diseases, pregnancy or lactation. Diagnoses were established on the basis of clinical symptoms, serum thyroxine and TRAb, thyroid ultrasound, and orbital computed tomography. Blood from progressor patients was collected at the time of first diagnosis with hyperthyroidism, before any ophthalmopathy symptoms had appeared. Ficoll-Paque density gradient centrifugation was used to isolate PBMCs from 8 to 10 ml of fresh peripheral blood. Progressor patients were defined as those initially diagnosed with Graves' hyperthyroidism in whom ophthalmopathy developed during follow-up. Trizol reagent was used to extract total RNA, and RNA quality was then checked on an Agilent 2100 Bioanalyzer.

The chain couples TRBV5-1 to TRBJ2-3; the junction holds 13 bases that match TRBD2. This clonotype originated in a woman in her twenties or thirties with Graves' hyperthyroidism that later progressed to Graves' ophthalmopathy. The sequenced sample was blood. CDR3 reads: CASSLALAGGPDTQSF. Here is the DNA: TGCGCCAGCAGCTTGGCACTAGCGGGAGGGCCGGATACGCAGTCTTTT.